The source of this T cell receptor beta chain is a study of T-cell memory formation after mild COVID-19. Study context: Largely donor-specific sequence clusters came from two donors.

V shed 5 bases and J shed 4 bases, with 18 bases lying between them. The CDR3 has 15 amino acids. In germline, CDR1 is SGHRS, CDR2 YFSETQ. One entry per CDR3 protein, called by TCRdb with MiXCR from the 5' RACE reads. The top ten hold around 21% of the sample, which has about 350,000 distinct CDR3 sequences, over 13% seen once. Sequencing was performed on PBMCs or a T cell subset sorted from them (not recorded which). The genes are TRBV5-1 and TRBJ1-1, with D unresolved. The sequence was obtained from a young man who had mild COVID-19 (a few samples of this study predate the infection). Cell type and time point are not known. The CDR3 region has the DNA TGCGCCAGCAGAGGCTCCTCGGGTTTGGGCACTGAAGCTTTCTTT. Amino acid sequence: CASRGSSGLGTEAFF.